The TCR beta chain described here comes from a study of identical twins. General study findings and limits: A lower insertion count was a feature of abundant cord blood beta clonotypes, with no such feature in memory repertoires.

Trimming took 4 bases from V and 7 from J, leaving 25 bases between them. The CDR3 covers 17 residues. The germline V gene encodes CDR1 SGHDT and CDR2 YYEEEE. A single record per CDR3 protein comes from TCRdb applying MiXCR to the 5' RACE reads. The sample has about 530,000 distinct CDR3 sequences, 13% to 15% seen once; the top ten hold 0.44%. This clonotype has only a few counts. The antigen is unknown. The sample was also linked to a second study, of yellow fever vaccine responses in identical twins.

Sequencing was performed on CD4+ T cells sorted from blood. This receptor was obtained from a woman under 30 in good health. This chain links TRBV5-6 with TRBJ2-3; a possible D gene is TRBD2 (6 bases). The CDR3 DNA is TGTGCCAGCAGCATCTTCTGGCGGGGTCTGCGGGGAAATACGCAGTATTTT. It encodes CASSIFWRGLRGNTQYF.